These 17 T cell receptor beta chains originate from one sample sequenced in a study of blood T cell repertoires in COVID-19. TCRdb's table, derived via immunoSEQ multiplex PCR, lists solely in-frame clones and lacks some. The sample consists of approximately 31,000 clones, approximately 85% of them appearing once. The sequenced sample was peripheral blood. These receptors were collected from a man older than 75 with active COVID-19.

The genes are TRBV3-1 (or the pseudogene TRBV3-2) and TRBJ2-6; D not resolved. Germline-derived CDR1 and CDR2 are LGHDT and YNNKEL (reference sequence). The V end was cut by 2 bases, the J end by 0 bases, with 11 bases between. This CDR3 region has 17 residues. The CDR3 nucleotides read TGTGCCAGCAGCCAACGGTATAGAACCTCTGGGGCCAACGTCCTGACTTTC. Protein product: CASSQRYRTSGANVLTF.

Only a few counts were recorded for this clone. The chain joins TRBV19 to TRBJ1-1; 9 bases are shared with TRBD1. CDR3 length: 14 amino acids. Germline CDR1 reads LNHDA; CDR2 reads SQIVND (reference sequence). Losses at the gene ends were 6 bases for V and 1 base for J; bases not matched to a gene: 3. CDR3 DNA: TGTGCCAGTAGACCGGGACAGGGGAACACTGAAGCTTTCTTT. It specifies CASRPGQGNTEAFF. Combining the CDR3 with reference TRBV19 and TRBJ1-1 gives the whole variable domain DGGITQSPKYLFRKEGQNVTLSCEQNLNHDAMYWYRQDPGQGLRLIYYSQIVNDFQKGDIAEGYSVSREKKESFPLTVTSAQKNPTAFYLCASRPGQGNTEAFFGQGTRLTVV.

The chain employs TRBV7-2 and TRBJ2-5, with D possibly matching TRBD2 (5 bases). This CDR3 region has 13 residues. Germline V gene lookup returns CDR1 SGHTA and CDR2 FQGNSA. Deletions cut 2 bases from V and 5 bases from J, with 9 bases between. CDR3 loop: CASSLPASETQYF. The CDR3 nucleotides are TGTGCCAGCAGCTTACCGGCTAGCGAGACCCAGTACTTC.

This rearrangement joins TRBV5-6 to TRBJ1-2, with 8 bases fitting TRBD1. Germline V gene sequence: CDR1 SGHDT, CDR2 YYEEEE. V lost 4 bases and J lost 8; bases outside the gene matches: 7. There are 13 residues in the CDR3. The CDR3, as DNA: TGTGCCAGCAGCCGGGACAGGCTAGACGGCTACACCTTC. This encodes CASSRDRLDGYTF.

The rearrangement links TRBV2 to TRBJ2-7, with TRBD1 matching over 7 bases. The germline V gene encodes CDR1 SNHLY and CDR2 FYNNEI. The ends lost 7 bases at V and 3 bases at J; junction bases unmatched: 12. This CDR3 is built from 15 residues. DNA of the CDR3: TGTGCCAGCACCCAGAGGAACAGGGGCGGCTACGAGCAGTACTTC. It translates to CASTQRNRGGYEQYF.

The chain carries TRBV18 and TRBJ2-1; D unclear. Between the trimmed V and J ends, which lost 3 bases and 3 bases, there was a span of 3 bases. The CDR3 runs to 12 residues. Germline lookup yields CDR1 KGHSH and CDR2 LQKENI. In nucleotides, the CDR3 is TGTGCCAGCTCACCCAGCTACAATGAGCAGTTCTTC. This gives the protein CASSPSYNEQFF.

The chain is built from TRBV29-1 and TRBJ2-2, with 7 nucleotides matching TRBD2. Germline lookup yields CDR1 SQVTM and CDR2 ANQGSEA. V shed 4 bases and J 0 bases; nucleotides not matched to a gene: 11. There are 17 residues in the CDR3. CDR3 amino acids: CSVAGMHGRANTGELFF. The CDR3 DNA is TGCAGCGTTGCTGGTATGCATGGGAGGGCGAACACCGGGGAGCTGTTTTTT.

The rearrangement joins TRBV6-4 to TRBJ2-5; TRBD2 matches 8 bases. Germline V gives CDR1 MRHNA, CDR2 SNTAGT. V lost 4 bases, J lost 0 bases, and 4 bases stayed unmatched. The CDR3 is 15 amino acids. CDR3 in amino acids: CASSGVAGNQETQYF. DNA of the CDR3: TGTGCCAGCAGTGGAGTAGCGGGGAACCAAGAGACCCAGTACTTC.

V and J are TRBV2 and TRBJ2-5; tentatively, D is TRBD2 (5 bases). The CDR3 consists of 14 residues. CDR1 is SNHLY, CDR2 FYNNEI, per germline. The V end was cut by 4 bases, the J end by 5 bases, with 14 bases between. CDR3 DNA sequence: TGTGCCAGCAGTGTCGGGGTAGACGGGGAGACCCAGTACTTC. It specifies CASSVGVDGETQYF.

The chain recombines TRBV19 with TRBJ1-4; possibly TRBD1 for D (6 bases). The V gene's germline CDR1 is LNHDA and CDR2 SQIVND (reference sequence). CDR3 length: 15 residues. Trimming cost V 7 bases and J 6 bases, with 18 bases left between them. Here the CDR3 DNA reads TGTGCCAGTAAGGGCTCAGGGGCTGGGGATGAAAAACTGTTTTTT. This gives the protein CASKGSGAGDEKLFF.

The chain's CDR3 is CASSVKAGGPIDTQYF. CDR3 sequence (DNA): TGTGCCAGCAGCGTGAAAGCGGGGGGGCCGATAGATACGCAGTATTTT. The chain employs TRBV5-4 and TRBJ2-3; 10 bases line up with TRBD2. The J segment lost 5 bases and the V segment lost 4 bases, leaving 10 bases of the junction unmatched. The length of the CDR3 is 16 residues. CDR1 and CDR2 (germline): SGHNT, YYREEE (reference sequence). Full variable domain (remainder filled in from reference TRBV5-4 and TRBJ2-3): ETGVTQSPTHLIKTRGQQVTLRCSSQSGHNTVSWYQQALGQGPQFIFQYYREEENGRGNFPPRFSGLQFPNYSSELNVNALELDDSALYLCASSVKAGGPIDTQYFGPGTRLTVL.

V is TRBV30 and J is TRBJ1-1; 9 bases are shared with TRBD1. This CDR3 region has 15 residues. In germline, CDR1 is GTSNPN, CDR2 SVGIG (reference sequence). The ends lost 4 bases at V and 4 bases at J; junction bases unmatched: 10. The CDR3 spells CAWMDRGLRGTEAFF. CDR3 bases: TGTGCCTGGATGGACAGGGGACTGCGCGGCACTGAAGCTTTCTTT.

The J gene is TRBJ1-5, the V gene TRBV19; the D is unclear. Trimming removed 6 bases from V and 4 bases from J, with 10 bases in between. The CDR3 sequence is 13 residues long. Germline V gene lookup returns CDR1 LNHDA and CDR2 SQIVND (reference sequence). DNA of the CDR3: TGTGCCAGTAGCCCAACAGAGAATCAGCCCCAGCATTTT. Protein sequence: CASSPTENQPQHF.

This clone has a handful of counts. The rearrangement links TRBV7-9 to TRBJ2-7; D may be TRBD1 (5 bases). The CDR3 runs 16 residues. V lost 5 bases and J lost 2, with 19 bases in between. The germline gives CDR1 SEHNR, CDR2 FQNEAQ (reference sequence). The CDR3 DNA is TGTGCCAGCAGCCAAGTGACAGAACCTCTAGCCTACGAGCAGTACTTC. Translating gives CASSQVTEPLAYEQYF.

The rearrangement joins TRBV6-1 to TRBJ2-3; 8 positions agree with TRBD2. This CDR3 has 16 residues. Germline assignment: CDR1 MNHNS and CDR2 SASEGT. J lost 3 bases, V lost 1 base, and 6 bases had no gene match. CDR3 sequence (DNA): TGTGCCAGCAGTGAAGGGGTCGGCGGGGGGACAGATACGCAGTATTTT. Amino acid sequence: CASSEGVGGGTDTQYF.

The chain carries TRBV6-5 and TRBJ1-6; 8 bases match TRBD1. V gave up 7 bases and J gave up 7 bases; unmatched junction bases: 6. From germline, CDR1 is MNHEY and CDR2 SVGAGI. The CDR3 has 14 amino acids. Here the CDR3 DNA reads TGTGCCAGCATAATGGGACAGGCAAATTCACCCCTCCACTTT. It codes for CASIMGQANSPLHF.

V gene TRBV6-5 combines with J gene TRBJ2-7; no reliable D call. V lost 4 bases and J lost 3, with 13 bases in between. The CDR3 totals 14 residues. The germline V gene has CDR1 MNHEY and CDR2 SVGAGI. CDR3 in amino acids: CASSSRVGGYEQYF. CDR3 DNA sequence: TGTGCCAGCAGTTCCCGGGTAGGCGGCTACGAGCAGTACTTC.